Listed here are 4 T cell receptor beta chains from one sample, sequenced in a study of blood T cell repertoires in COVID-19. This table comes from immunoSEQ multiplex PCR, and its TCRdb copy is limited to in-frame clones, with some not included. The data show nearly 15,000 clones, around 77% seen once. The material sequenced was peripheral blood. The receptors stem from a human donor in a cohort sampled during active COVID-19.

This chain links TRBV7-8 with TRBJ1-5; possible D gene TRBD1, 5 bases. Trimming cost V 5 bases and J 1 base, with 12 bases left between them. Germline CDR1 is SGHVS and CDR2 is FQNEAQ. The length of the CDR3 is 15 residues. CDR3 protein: CASSVESGSNQPQHF. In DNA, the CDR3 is TGTGCCAGCAGCGTAGAATCAGGGAGCAATCAGCCCCAGCATTTT.

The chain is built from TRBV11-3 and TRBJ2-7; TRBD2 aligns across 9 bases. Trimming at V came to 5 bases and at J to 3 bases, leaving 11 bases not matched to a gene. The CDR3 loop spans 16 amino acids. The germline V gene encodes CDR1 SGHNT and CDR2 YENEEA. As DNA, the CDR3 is TGTGCCAGCAGCGGCCGGGGTAGCGGGGGAGGCTACGAGCAGTACTTC. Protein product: CASSGRGSGGGYEQYF.

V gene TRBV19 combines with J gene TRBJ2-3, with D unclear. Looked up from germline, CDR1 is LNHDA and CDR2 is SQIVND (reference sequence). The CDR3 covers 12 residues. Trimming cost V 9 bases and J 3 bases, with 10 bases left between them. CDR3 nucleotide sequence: TGTGCCAGCGGATTGAGGACAGATACGCAGTATTTT. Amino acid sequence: CASGLRTDTQYF.

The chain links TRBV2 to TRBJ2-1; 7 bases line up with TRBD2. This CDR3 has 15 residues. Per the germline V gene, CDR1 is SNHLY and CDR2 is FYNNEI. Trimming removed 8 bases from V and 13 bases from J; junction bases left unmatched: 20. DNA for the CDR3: TGTGCCAGCTGCTCTTCTAGCGGCCTCATTCCTTCACAGTTCTTC. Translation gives CASCSSSGLIPSQFF.